The rows below give T cell receptor beta chains drawn from one sample of a study of cytomegalovirus exposure and HLA in healthy donors. The assay was immunoSEQ multiplex PCR, and TCRdb's table has in-frame clones only and misses some. This table holds 120,000 or so clones, over 85% found once. The sample consisted of PBMCs. Receptors originate from a woman younger than 30 in good health and CMV-seronegative. The CDR3 runs from the conserved cysteine through the conserved F or W. The order of the fields is V gene, CDR3 protein.

V gene: TRBV7-8
CDR3 protein: CASSPDRPGLAGGSSYNEQFF

V gene: TRBV21-1
CDR3 protein: CASSKEGGVRGTEAFF

V gene: TRBV5-1
CDR3 protein: CASSYSGSWDEQYF

V gene: TRBV28
CDR3 protein: CASFKNTEAFF

V gene: TRBV5-1
CDR3 protein: CASSSTGVGKFF

V gene: TRBV25-1
CDR3 protein: CASSGGETQYF

V gene: TRBV6-6
CDR3 protein: CASSYPGMNTEAFF

V gene: TRBV14
CDR3 protein: CASSQGGQNTEAFF

V gene: TRBV19
CDR3 protein: CASSMGEQPRLLSKNLKAFF

V gene: TRBV28
CDR3 protein: CASSSRGQGTTYEQYF

V gene: TRBV7-3
CDR3 protein: CASSFLSSGQKYNEQFF

V gene: TRBV6-4
CDR3 protein: CAKPGAPPYEQYF

V gene: TRBV28
CDR3 protein: CASSLTIGGTFPGELFF

V gene: TRBV5-1
CDR3 protein: CASSGTGGGTEAFF

V gene: TRBV5-1
CDR3 protein: CASSFEHPGNTIYF

V gene: TRBV27
CDR3 protein: CASSFAREYEQFF

V gene: TRBV21-1
CDR3 protein: CASRKTGELYEQYF

V gene: TRBV2
CDR3 protein: CASSVTPVPNEQFF

V gene: TRBV2
CDR3 protein: CASSFFAGATDTQYF

V gene: TRBV7-6
CDR3 protein: CASSRTSGGAGYEQYF

V gene: TRBV18
CDR3 protein: CASSPNLVSQGNSPLHF

V gene: TRBV5-1
CDR3 protein: CASSLATGQVATEAFF

V gene: TRBV7-9
CDR3 protein: CASILGQNNEKLFF

V gene: TRBV5-6
CDR3 protein: CASSLKVTSAETQYF

V gene: TRBV6-5
CDR3 protein: CASRGTGRYEQYF

V gene: TRBV28
CDR3 protein: CASSPNTEAFF

V gene: TRBV7-8
CDR3 protein: CASSPNLRGTTEAFF

V gene: TRBV5-1
CDR3 protein: CASSVGLQKETQYF

V gene: TRBV10-2
CDR3 protein: CASSDSHEQYF

V gene: TRBV4-3
CDR3 protein: CASSQGLGGYEQYF

V gene: TRBV2
CDR3 protein: CASSRRLAGTDTQYF

V gene: TRBV5-1
CDR3 protein: CASRDDRRSTDTQYF